These T cell receptor beta chains were read from a single sample in a study of shared clonotypes between healthy human individuals. The protocol was immunoSEQ multiplex PCR, while the TCRdb copy is restricted to in-frame clones and leaves out a portion. Of roughly 850,000 clones listed, 90% to 98% are singletons. Sequencing was done on a sample of naive CD8+ T cells sorted from blood. The receptors derive from a man younger than 40 in good health. The CDR3 runs from the conserved cysteine through the conserved F or W. Each record gives: D gene, V gene, J gene, CDR3 protein. A D gene is named only where the DNA matches it firmly.

d_gene: TRBD1
v_gene: TRBV9
j_gene: TRBJ2-1
CDR3aa: CASSYGQGAYEQFF

d_gene: -
v_gene: TRBV5-6
j_gene: TRBJ2-1
CDR3aa: CASTSYNEQFF

d_gene: -
v_gene: TRBV27
j_gene: TRBJ1-1
CDR3aa: CASSLGGTYNTEAFF

d_gene: TRBD2
v_gene: TRBV4-1
j_gene: TRBJ2-5
CDR3aa: CASSQSGGTSGPHYF

d_gene: TRBD1
v_gene: TRBV27
j_gene: TRBJ2-7
CDR3aa: CASSLGTAYEQYF

d_gene: TRBD2
v_gene: TRBV7-6
j_gene: TRBJ2-1
CDR3aa: CASSLSSGRVEQFF

d_gene: TRBD1
v_gene: TRBV4-1
j_gene: TRBJ1-1
CDR3aa: CASSQGQGGTEAFF

d_gene: TRBD2
v_gene: TRBV7-4
j_gene: TRBJ2-7
CDR3aa: CASSSLCSGRSYEQYF

d_gene: -
v_gene: TRBV7-2
j_gene: TRBJ2-5
CDR3aa: CASSLTGRGETQYF

d_gene: -
v_gene: TRBV19
j_gene: TRBJ2-1
CDR3aa: CASRLSSYNEQFF

d_gene: -
v_gene: TRBV19
j_gene: TRBJ1-3
CDR3aa: CASSIDQGDDTIYF

d_gene: TRBD2
v_gene: TRBV18
j_gene: TRBJ2-3
CDR3aa: CASSPPWGGSTDTQYF

d_gene: TRBD2
v_gene: TRBV5-5
j_gene: TRBJ2-5
CDR3aa: CASSSWTSGRAGETQYF

d_gene: -
v_gene: TRBV28
j_gene: TRBJ2-1
CDR3aa: CASRGGTGEQFF

d_gene: -
v_gene: TRBV7-9
j_gene: TRBJ1-2
CDR3aa: CASSPREGQRYGYTF

d_gene: -
v_gene: TRBV9
j_gene: TRBJ2-7
CDR3aa: CASSASGPSYEQYF

d_gene: TRBD2
v_gene: TRBV9
j_gene: TRBJ2-3
CDR3aa: CASSVADGRAPELNGGADTQYF

d_gene: -
v_gene: TRBV27
j_gene: TRBJ2-2
CDR3aa: CASSLTQDLTGELFF

d_gene: TRBD2
v_gene: TRBV27
j_gene: TRBJ2-7
CDR3aa: CASSTGLVYEQYF

d_gene: TRBD2
v_gene: TRBV10-1
j_gene: TRBJ2-7
CDR3aa: CASSEWTSGRYEQYF

d_gene: -
v_gene: TRBV6-6
j_gene: TRBJ1-1
CDR3aa: CASSYLGTTEAFF

d_gene: TRBD1
v_gene: TRBV2
j_gene: TRBJ2-3
CDR3aa: CASSGDSYTDTQYF